These 5 T cell receptor beta chains share one sample of origin, sequenced in a study of blood T cell repertoires in COVID-19. Sequencing used immunoSEQ multiplex PCR; TCRdb keeps in-frame clones, though not all of them. The sample holds roughly 87,000 clones; about 83% are singletons and the top ten take roughly 8%. Sequenced: peripheral blood. The receptors shown here come from a man aged 50 or older with active COVID-19.

The chain has TRBV11-2 and TRBJ2-7; 8 bases fit TRBD1. The CDR3 extends over 14 amino acids. Germline lookup yields CDR1 SGHAT and CDR2 FQNNGV. The junction had 6 bases not matched to a gene; V was cut back by 7 bases and J by 1 base. CDR3 loop: CASKPGGESYEQYF. The CDR3 nucleotides are TGTGCCAGCAAACCAGGGGGCGAATCCTACGAGCAGTACTTC.

V gene TRBV7-8 combines with J gene TRBJ1-3; 8 bases fit TRBD1. The CDR3 runs to 15 residues. The V gene end was trimmed by 1 base and the J gene end by 13 bases; junction bases not matched to a gene: 12. The germline CDR1 and CDR2 sequences are SGHVS and FQNEAQ. The CDR3 reads CASSLDAPGQGPIYF. The CDR3, as DNA: TGTGCCAGCAGCTTAGATGCCCCCGGACAGGGCCCTATATATTTT.

This clone was counted a single time. V usage is TRBV30 and J usage is TRBJ2-2; 7 positions match TRBD1. J gave up 2 bases and V 1 base, and 4 bases lay outside the gene matches. This CDR3 has 15 residues. Germline V gene data show CDR1 as GTSNPN and CDR2 as SVGIG (reference sequence). CDR3 amino acids: CAWSATGSNTGELFF. In DNA form, the CDR3 reads TGTGCCTGGAGTGCGACAGGGTCCAACACCGGGGAGCTGTTTTTT.

The genes are TRBV27 and TRBJ2-2, with 9 bases lining up with TRBD2. CDR1 MNHEY and CDR2 SMNVEV come from the germline V gene (reference sequence). J gave up 3 bases and V 5 bases, and 4 bases lay outside the gene matches. The CDR3 length is 15 residues. CDR3 sequence (DNA): TGTGCCAGCAGTCCTGGACTAGCGCACACCGGGGAGCTGTTTTTT. Protein product: CASSPGLAHTGELFF.

The chain joins TRBV6-2 or TRBV6-3 to TRBJ1-2; D gene unclear. This CDR3 is built from 14 residues. Germline V lookup: CDR1 MNHEY, CDR2 SVGEGT. V was trimmed by 2 bases and J by 4 bases, leaving 11 bases between them. CDR3 coding DNA: TGTGCCAGCAGTTACCGTCAGGCATCCTATGGCTACACCTTC. Its protein is CASSYRQASYGYTF.